These 5 T cell receptor beta chains were sequenced from one sample in a study of cytomegalovirus exposure and HLA in healthy donors. It was with 60 Vbeta and 13 Jbeta primers that the PCR ran. The table came from immunoSEQ multiplex PCR; TCRdb's copy has only in-frame clones and leaves some out. The repertoire holds about 31,000 clones, with 65% to 75% as singletons. Sequenced sample: PBMCs. The origin of the receptors is a man over 45 in good health and CMV-seropositive.

The table lists this clone with a few counts. This chain uses TRBV28 with TRBJ1-2; 8 bases are shared with TRBD1. CDR1 and CDR2 (germline): MDHEN, SYDVKM. This CDR3 region has 18 residues. J lost 4 bases, V lost 1 base, and 14 bases had no gene match. Here the CDR3 reads CASSLLAPRRTGSYGYTF. The CDR3 nucleotides are TGTGCCAGCAGTTTATTAGCCCCCCGTAGGACAGGGAGCTATGGCTACACCTTC.

This clone was picked up a small number of times. Written as DNA, the CDR3 is TGCAGCGTTGGAATCTTTGCGGGAGGGCCCGGGGAGCTGTTTTTT. It codes for CSVGIFAGGPGELFF. The chain joins TRBV29-1 to TRBJ2-2, with 9 bases fitting TRBD2. Germline V gene sequence: CDR1 SQVTM, CDR2 ANQGSEA. The CDR3 is 15 residues long. V shed 4 bases, J shed 6 bases, and the junction held 9 bases outside the gene matches.

This chain connects TRBV4-2 to TRBJ2-1, with D maybe TRBD1 (6 bases). Germline CDR1 reads LGHNA; CDR2 reads YNFKEQ. The CDR3 totals 12 residues. The germline V and J ends were trimmed by 3 bases and 9 bases, with 9 bases remaining between them. Here the CDR3 DNA reads TGTGCCAGCAGCCATCAGACAGGTGAGCAGTTCTTC. It is translated as CASSHQTGEQFF.

This clone occurred a few times. The CDR3 nucleotides are TGCGCCAGCAGCCATGACCGGGAAGGGACAGGGAGGTCCTATAATTCACCCCTCCACTTT. It encodes CASSHDREGTGRSYNSPLHF. The rearrangement uses TRBV4-1 and TRBJ1-6; 9 nucleotides agree with TRBD1. J gave up 1 base and V 3 bases, and 13 bases lay outside the gene matches. Germline lookup yields CDR1 MGHRA and CDR2 YSYEKL. The CDR3 spans 20 residues.

The chain has TRBV30 and TRBJ1-5; TRBD1 matches 7 bases. V was pared by 7 bases and J by 7 bases, with 10 bases of the junction left unmatched. The length of the CDR3 is 13 residues. CDR1 is GTSNPN and CDR2 is SVGIG in the germline V gene (reference sequence). The CDR3 sequence is CAYRQGQNQPQHF. Here the CDR3 DNA reads TGTGCCTACCGACAGGGTCAGAACCAGCCCCAGCATTTT.